This T cell receptor (beta chain) was profiled in a study of beta chain features in type 1 diabetes. For the study at large: Patients did not differ from healthy donors in age, gender or cell yield. Summed over all samples, the examined sorted cells came to about 110 million.

Expressed TCRB transcripts were sequenced after all isolated RNA was converted to cDNA. Assay used: immunoSEQ multiplex PCR; TCRdb lists only in-frame clones, some missing. The sample lists about 390,000 clones; around a tenth were seen once. Whole-study results and caveats: Among all four CD4+ subsets, Type 1 diabetes patients had TCRB CDR3s that were moderately but significantly shorter. TCRB rearrangement may or may not be influenced by HLA type; here this remained unresolved. Patients' naive, central memory and Treg TCRB repertoires seemed closer to one another than those of healthy donors.

CDR3 size: 12 residues. In the case of this clone: Its antigen is not known.

The receptor comes from a man aged 30-40 years with type 1 diabetes. The sequencing input was central memory CD4+ T cells from blood. The chain uses TRBV21-1 and TRBJ2-1; the listed D gene, TRBD2, was not tested against the DNA. TRBV21-1 is given as a pseudogene. The DNA for the CDR3 is TGTGCCAGCAGCAAAGTAGGGCGGGACCAGTTCTTC. Translating it yields CASSKVGRDQFF.